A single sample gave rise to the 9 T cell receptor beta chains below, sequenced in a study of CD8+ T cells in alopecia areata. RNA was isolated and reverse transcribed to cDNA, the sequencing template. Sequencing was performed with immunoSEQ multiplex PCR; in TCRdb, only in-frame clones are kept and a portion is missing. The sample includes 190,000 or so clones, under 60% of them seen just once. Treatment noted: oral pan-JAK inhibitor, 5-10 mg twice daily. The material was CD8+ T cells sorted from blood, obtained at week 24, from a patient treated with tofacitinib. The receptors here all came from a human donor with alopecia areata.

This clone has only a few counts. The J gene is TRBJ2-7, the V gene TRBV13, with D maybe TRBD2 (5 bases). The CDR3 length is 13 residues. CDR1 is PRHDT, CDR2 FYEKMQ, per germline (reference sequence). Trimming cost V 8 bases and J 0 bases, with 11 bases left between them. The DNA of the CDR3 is TGTGCCAGCGTTCGAGGGAACTCCTACGAGCAGTACTTC. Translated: CASVRGNSYEQYF.

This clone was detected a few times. Written as DNA, the CDR3 is TGTGCCAGCAGTTCAGACGGTACCTACGAGCAGTACTTC. Its translation: CASSSDGTYEQYF. V gene TRBV6-5 combines with J gene TRBJ2-7; D is unresolved. CDR1 is MNHEY and CDR2 is SVGAGI in the germline V gene. This CDR3 is built from 13 residues. Trimming cost V 4 bases and J 2 bases, with 9 bases left between them.

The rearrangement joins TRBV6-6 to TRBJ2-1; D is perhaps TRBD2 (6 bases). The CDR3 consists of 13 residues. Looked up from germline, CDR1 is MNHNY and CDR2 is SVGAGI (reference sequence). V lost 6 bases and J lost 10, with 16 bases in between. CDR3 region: CASRVGLSGEQFF. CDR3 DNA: TGTGCCAGCAGAGTGGGACTCTCGGGGGAGCAGTTCTTC.

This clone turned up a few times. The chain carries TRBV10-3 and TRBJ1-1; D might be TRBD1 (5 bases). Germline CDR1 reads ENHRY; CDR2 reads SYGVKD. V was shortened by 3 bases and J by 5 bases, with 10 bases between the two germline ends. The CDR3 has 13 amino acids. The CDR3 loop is CAISESEGTEAFF. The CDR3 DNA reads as TGTGCCATCAGTGAATCTGAGGGGACTGAAGCTTTCTTT.

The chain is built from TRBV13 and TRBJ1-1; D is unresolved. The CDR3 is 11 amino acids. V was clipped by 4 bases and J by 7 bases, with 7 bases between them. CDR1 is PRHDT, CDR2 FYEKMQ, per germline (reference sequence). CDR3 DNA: TGTGCCAGCAGCTACGGTGGTGAAGCTTTCTTT. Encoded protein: CASSYGGEAFF.

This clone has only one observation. The CDR3 sequence is CASSLDTGNTIYF. DNA of the CDR3: TGTGCCAGCAGTCTCGACACTGGAAACACCATATATTTT. J is TRBJ1-3 and V is TRBV6-6, with D unclear. From germline, CDR1 is MNHNY and CDR2 SVGAGI (reference sequence). The CDR3 is made up of 13 amino acids. V was trimmed by 5 bases and J by 2 bases, leaving 7 bases between them.

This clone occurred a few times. CDR3 coding DNA: TGTGCCAGCAGCCTCCAGGGGGGCTATGGCTACACCTTC. Its protein product is CASSLQGGYGYTF. This chain joins TRBV4-2 and TRBJ1-2; TRBD1 aligns across 7 bases. V shed 4 bases and J 4 bases; nucleotides not matched to a gene: 3. Germline V CDR1 and CDR2: LGHNA, YNFKEQ. The CDR3 is made up of 13 amino acids.

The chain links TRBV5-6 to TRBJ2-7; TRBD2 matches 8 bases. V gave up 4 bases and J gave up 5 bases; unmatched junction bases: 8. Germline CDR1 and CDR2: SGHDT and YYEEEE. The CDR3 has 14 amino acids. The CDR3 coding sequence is TGTGCCAGCAGCCCGGGGGGGCTCGAACACGAGCAGTACTTC. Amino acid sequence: CASSPGGLEHEQYF.

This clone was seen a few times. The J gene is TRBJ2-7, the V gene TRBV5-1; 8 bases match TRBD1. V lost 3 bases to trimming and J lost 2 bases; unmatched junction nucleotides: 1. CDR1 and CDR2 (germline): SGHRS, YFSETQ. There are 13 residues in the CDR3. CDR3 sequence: CASSWGQAYEQYF. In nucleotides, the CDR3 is TGCGCCAGCAGCTGGGGACAGGCCTACGAGCAGTACTTC.